This note documents a single T cell receptor beta chain sequence. Its antigen is currently unknown. The CDR3 is 13 amino acids. Germline CDR1 is MNHEY and CDR2 is SVGEGT. V was trimmed by 7 bases and J by 3 bases, leaving 13 bases between them. This entry belongs to a study of T-cell reconstitution after alpha-beta-depleted transplantation in children. For TCRbeta, the library was prepared with unique molecular identifiers. TCRdb re-analysed the PCR reads in MiXCR, keeping a single row per CDR3 protein. The sample yields 800,000 to 1,000,000 distinct CDR3 sequences, 25% to 35% seen once. General study results and limits: The main origin of T-cell counts and diversity one year after transplant was newly produced T cells. About two months after transplant, alpha-beta T cells reportedly came from several hundred expanded graft clones. From surviving recipient T cells and thymic progenitors came the high day-60 TCRbeta diversity observed in some patients.

This TCR came from a boy in the first two years of life who had a stem cell transplant for SCID, so the T cells may come from the graft donor. Sequenced here: PBMCs, mostly from graft donor cells, sampled 360 days after TCRalphabeta/CD19-depleted stem cell transplant. This rearrangement joins TRBV6-2 or TRBV6-3 to TRBJ2-7; D call uncertain. The CDR3 DNA reads as TGTGCCAGCAAGGCAGCCCAATTCTACGAGCAGTACTTC. It codes for CASKAAQFYEQYF.